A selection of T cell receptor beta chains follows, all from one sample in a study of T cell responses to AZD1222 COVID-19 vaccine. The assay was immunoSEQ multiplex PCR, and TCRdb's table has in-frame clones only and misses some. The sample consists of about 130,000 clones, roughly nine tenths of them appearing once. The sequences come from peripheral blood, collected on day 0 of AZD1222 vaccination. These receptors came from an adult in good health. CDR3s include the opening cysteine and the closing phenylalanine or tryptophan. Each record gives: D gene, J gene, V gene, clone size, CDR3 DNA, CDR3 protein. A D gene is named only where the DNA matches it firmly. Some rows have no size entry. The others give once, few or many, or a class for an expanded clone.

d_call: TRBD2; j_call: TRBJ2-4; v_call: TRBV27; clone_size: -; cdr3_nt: TGTGCCAGCAGGGTAGCGGGTATCACTAAAAACATTCAGTACTTC; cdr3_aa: CASRVAGITKNIQYF
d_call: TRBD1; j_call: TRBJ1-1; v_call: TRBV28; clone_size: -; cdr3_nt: TGTGCCAGCAGGACCGGGACAGGGGGAAGAGGGTACACTGAAGCTTTCTTT; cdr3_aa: CASRTGTGGRGYTEAFF
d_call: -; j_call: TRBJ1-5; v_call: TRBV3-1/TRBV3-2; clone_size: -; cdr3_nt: TGTGCCAGCAGCCCAACTGGACATCAGCCCCAGCATTTT; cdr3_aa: CASSPTGHQPQHF
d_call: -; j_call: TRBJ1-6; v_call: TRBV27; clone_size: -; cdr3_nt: TGTGCCAGCAGTTGGACAGCTTATAATTCACCCCTCCACTTT; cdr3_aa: CASSWTAYNSPLHF
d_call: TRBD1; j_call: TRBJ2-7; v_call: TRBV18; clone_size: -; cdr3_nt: TGTGCCAGCTCACCGATCGGGACAGGGGTTCACGAGCAGTACTTC; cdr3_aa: CASSPIGTGVHEQYF
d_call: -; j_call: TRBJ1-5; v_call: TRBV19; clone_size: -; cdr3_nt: TGTGCCAGTAGTAGGGGGGATTCGCGACAGCCCCAGCATTTT; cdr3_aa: CASSRGDSRQPQHF
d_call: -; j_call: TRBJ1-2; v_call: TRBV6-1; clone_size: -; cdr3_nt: TGTGCCAGCAGTGAAGACCCCTCGGGAAACTATGGCTACACCTTC; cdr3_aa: CASSEDPSGNYGYTF
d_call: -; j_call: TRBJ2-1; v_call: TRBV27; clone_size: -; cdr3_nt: TGTGCCAGCAGCCGGGACCTGCCCTACAATGAGCAGTTCTTC; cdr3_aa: CASSRDLPYNEQFF
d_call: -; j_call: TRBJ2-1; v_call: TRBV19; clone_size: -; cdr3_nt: TGTGCCAGTAGTCCTACACAAGTCTCCTACAATGAGCAGTTCTTC; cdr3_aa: CASSPTQVSYNEQFF
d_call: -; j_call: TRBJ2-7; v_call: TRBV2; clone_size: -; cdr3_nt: TGTGCCAGCAGCGGAGGGACAAGTCTTCCCGAGCAGTACTTC; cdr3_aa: CASSGGTSLPEQYF
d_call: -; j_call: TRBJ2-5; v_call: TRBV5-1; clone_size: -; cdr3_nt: TGCGCCAGCAGCTTCAATAAAGAGACCCAGTACTTC; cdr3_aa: CASSFNKETQYF
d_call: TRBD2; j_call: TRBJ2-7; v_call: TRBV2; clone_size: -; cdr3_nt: TGTGCCAGCAGTGAACTAGCCTGGCTAGCGGGAGGCGAGCAGTACTTC; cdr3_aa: CASSELAWLAGGEQYF
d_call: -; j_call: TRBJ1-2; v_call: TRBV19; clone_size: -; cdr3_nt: TGTGCCAGTAGTATAGAACCCGACAGGCCCTATGGCTACACCTTC; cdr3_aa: CASSIEPDRPYGYTF
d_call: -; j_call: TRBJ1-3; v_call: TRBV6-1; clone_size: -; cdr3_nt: TGTGCCAGCAGTGAAGGGGGAGGGCCTGGAAACACCATATATTTT; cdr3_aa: CASSEGGGPGNTIYF
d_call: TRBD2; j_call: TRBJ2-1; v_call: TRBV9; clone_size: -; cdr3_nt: TGTGCCAGCAGCGTAGTTGGGCGCGGGAGGAACAATGAGCAGTTCTTC; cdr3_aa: CASSVVGRGRNNEQFF
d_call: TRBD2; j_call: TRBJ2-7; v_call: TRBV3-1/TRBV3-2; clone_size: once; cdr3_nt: TGTGCCAGCAGCCAACTCCAAGCTAGGGCGGGAGATATCTACGAGCAGTACTTC; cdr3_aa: CASSQLQARAGDIYEQYF
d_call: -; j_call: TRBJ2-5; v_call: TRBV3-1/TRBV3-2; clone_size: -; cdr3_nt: TGTGCCAGCAGCCAAGATTTCGCGTCGGAGACCCAGTACTTC; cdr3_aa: CASSQDFASETQYF
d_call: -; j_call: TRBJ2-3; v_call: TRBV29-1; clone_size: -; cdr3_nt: TGCAGCGTTGAAGAAGGGAAAGGTTATACAGATACGCAGTATTTT; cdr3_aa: CSVEEGKGYTDTQYF
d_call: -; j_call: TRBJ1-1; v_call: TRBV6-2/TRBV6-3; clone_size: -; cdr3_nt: TGTGCCAGCAGTCCCATAGGCAGCCGGACTAAGAACACTGAAGCTTTCTTT; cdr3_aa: CASSPIGSRTKNTEAFF
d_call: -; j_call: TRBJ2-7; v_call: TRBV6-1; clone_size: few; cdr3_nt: TGTGCCAGCAGTGAGAAGTGGGAGGCCCCCTACGAGCAGTACTTC; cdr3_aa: CASSEKWEAPYEQYF
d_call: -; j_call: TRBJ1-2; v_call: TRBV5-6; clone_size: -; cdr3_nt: TGTGCCAGCAGCTTGGCCGCGGGGGATAGAGGCTACACCTTC; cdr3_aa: CASSLAAGDRGYTF
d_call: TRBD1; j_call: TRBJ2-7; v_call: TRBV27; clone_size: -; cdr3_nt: TGTGCCAGCAGTTTATCCACCGGGGACAGGGACCCCTACGAGCAGTACTTC; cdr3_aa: CASSLSTGDRDPYEQYF
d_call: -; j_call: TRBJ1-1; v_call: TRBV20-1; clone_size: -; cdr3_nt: TGCAGTGCGGACAGTGAAGCTTTCTTT; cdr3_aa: CSADSEAFF
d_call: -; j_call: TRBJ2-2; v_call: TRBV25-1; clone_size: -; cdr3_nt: TGTGCCAGCAGTGAATATGTGAACACCGGGGAGCTGTTTTTT; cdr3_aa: CASSEYVNTGELFF
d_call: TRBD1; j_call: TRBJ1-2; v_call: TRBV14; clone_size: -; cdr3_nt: TGTGCCAGCAGCCAGCCGGGACAGGGTGCCCTTGGCTACACCTTC; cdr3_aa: CASSQPGQGALGYTF
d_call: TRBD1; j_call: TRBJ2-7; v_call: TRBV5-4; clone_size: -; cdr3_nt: TGTGCCAGCAGCACGTCCGGGACAGGGGTGGGTGAGCAGTACTTC; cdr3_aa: CASSTSGTGVGEQYF
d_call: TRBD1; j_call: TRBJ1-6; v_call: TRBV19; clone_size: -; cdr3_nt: TGTGCCAGTAGCCTGACCGGGACAGGCTATTCACCCCTCCACTTT; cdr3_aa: CASSLTGTGYSPLHF
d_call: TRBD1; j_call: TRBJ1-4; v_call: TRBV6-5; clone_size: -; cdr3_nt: TGTGCCAGCAGTCTGGACAGGGTACGTGAAAAACTGTTTTTT; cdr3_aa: CASSLDRVREKLFF
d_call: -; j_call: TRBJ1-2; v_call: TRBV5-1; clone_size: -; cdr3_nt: TGCGCCAGCAGCTTGACCGGACGAGTTAGACAGGCTAACTATGGCTACACCTTC; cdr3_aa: CASSLTGRVRQANYGYTF
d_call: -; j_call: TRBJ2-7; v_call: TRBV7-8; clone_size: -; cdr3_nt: TGTGCCAGCCGCGTCCGGCCTAGCGCATACTACGAGCAGTACTTC; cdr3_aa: CASRVRPSAYYEQYF
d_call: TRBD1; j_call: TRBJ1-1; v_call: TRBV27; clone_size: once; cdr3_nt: TGTGCCAGCAGACGCCACAGGGGACACACTGAAGCTTTCTTT; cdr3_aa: CASRRHRGHTEAFF
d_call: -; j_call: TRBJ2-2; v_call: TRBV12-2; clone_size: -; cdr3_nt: TGTGCAAGTCGCGAGCGGGAGTTTTTGGTCGGGGAGCTGTTTTTT; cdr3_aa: CASREREFLVGELFF